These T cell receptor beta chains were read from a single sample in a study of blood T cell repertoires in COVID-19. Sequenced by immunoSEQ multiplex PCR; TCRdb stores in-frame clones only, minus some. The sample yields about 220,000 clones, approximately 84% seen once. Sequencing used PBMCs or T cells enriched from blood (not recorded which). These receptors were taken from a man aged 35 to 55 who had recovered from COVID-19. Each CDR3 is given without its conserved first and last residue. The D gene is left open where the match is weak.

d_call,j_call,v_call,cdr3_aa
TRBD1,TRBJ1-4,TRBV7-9,ASSLAGDRVKLF
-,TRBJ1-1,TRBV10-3,ATRDTEAF
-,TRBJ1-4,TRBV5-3,ARRFLGGTNEKLF
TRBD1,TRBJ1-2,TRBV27,ASKPGQAHGYT
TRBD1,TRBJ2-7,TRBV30,AWSVLRQGYEQY
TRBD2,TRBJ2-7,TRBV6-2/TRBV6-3,ASRPSGGSYEQY
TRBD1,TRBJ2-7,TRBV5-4,ASSYDRGSWDEQY
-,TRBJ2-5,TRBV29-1,SARQGGETQY
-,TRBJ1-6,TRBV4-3,ASSQDSRGPNSPLH
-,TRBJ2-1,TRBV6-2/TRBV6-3,ASSYGGKGRDNEQF
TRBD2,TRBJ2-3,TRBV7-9,ASSLGGGYTDTQY
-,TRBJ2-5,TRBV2,ASSEAGGNLY
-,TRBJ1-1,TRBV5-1,ATREGINTEAF
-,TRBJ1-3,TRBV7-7,ASSPGLPSGNTIY
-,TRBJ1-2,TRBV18,ASSLLGGDGYT
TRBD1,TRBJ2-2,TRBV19,ASSLQGAVGELF
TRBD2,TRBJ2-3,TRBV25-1,ATMTSGSYTQY
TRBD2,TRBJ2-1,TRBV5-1,ASSVTSGSNEQF
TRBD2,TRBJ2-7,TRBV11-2,ASSLDISGGTYEQY
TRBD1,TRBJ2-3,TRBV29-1,SVPGQGADTQY
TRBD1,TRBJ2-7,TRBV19,ATARRGQGFYEQY
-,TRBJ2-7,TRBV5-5,ASSSGDEQY
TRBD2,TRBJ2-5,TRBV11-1,ASSFLAGEETQY
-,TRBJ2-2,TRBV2,ASSGRSFLDPGELF
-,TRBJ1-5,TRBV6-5,ASSRLRGSGQPQH
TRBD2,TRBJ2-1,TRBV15,ATSNGEGYEQF
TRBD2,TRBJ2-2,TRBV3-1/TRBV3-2,ASSPHRLASGTGELF
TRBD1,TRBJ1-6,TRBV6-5,ASRRTGFNSPLH
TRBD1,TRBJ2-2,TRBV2,ASRDRGGTGELF
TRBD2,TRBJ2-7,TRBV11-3,ASSPEPGLAEWRQY
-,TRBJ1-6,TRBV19,ASRYGVSSYNSPLH
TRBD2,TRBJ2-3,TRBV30,AWSAASGREDTQY
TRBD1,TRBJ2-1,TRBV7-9,ASSSTGGSGQF
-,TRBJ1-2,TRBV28,ASSLYSSGTGYT
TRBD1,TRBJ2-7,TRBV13,ASSLVGQGLGHYEQY
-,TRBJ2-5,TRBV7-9,ASSLGSTLGETQY
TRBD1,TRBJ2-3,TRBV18,ASLQGANTDTQY
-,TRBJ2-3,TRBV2,ASSLRGGSDTQY
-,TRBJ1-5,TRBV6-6,ASSYSGEDQPQH
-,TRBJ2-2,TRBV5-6,ASSLRGIDGELF